Listed below are T cell receptor beta chains from one sample, sequenced in a study of identical twins' blood T cells. In TCRdb, the 5' RACE reads were re-called with MiXCR into one record per CDR3 protein. Of a few hundred thousand distinct CDR3 sequences in the sample, 25% to 35% were seen once. The sequencing input was PBMCs. These receptor sequences come from a woman between 18 and 50 years old in good health. The CDR3 runs from the conserved cysteine through the conserved F or W. D genes are given only for firm matches. Not every row has a clone size; where given, it reads once, few, many or a size class.

many	.	TRBV12-3/TRBV12-4	TRBJ2-5	TGTGCCAGCAGTCCCGGACAGCAAGAGACCCAGTACTTC	CASSPGQQETQYF
few	TRBD1	TRBV20-1	TRBJ2-1	TGCAGTGCTAGGGCATCTATAACCTCGGGACAGACTTACAATGAGCAGTTCTTC	CSARASITSGQTYNEQFF
few	TRBD2	TRBV20-1	TRBJ2-7	TGCAGTGCTAGAGATTTAGCGGGGGGGCCCTACGAGCAGTACTTC	CSARDLAGGPYEQYF
.	.	TRBV28	TRBJ1-1	TGTGCCAGCAGTTTAGTAACAGTTCCCAACACTGAAGCTTTCTTT	CASSLVTVPNTEAFF
few	TRBD1	TRBV5-1	TRBJ1-2	TGCGCCAGCAGCCCCCACTCAGGGGGTTATGGCTACACCTTC	CASSPHSGGYGYTF
.	.	TRBV11-2	TRBJ1-1	TGTGTCAGCAGCTCTTCCCCTACGAACACTGAAGCTTTCTTT	CVSSSSPTNTEAFF
.	.	TRBV3-1	TRBJ1-1	TGTGCCAGCAGCCAAGAGTGGCGGGTCACTGAAGCTTTCTTT	CASSQEWRVTEAFF
few	.	TRBV28	TRBJ2-2	TGTGCCAGCACTACAATACAGGGTCGGATCACCGGGGAGCTGTTTTTT	CASTTIQGRITGELFF
once	TRBD1	TRBV7-9	TRBJ1-2	TGTGCCAGCAGACGCGATCAGGGGGCGTTCGGCTACACCTTC	CASRRDQGAFGYTF
.	.	TRBV7-2	TRBJ1-2	TGTGCCAGCAGCTCGGAGGGGACCTATGGCTACACCTTC	CASSSEGTYGYTF
.	.	TRBV29-1	TRBJ1-2	TGCAGCGTTGGAAGAAGGTTATCTAACTATGGCTACACCTTC	CSVGRRLSNYGYTF
.	.	TRBV20-1	TRBJ2-1	TGCAGTGCTAGCGGCGCCTACAATGAGCGGTTCTTC	CSASGAYNERFF
.	.	TRBV7-9	TRBJ1-3	TGTGCCAGCAGCTTAGCCCCGGGCCTTGGAAACACCATATATTTT	CASSLAPGLGNTIYF
.	.	TRBV29-1	TRBJ1-1	TGCAGCGTCCCGAACACTGAAGCTTTCTTT	CSVPNTEAFF
few	TRBD2	TRBV14	TRBJ2-7	TGTGCCAGCAGCCAAGGGACTAGCGGGATTTACGAGCAGTACTTC	CASSQGTSGIYEQYF
.	.	TRBV5-6	TRBJ1-2	TGTGCCAGCAGCTTGGAGCGGGGAGCGAGCTATGGCTACACCTTC	CASSLERGASYGYTF
.	.	TRBV12-3/TRBV12-4	TRBJ1-4	TGTGCCAGCAGTTTCTCAGGGAGCGGACTGTTTTTT	CASSFSGSGLFF
few	.	TRBV6-2/TRBV6-3	TRBJ2-4	TGTGCCAGCAGTTACAGGGGAGCCAAAAACATTCAGTACTTC	CASSYRGAKNIQYF
many	TRBD1	TRBV6-6	TRBJ1-1	TGTGCCAGCAGCCGTCCACCTCAACAGGGGCGGAACACTGAAGCTTTCTTT	CASSRPPQQGRNTEAFF
.	.	TRBV27	TRBJ1-2	TGTGCCAGCAGTTTGAACAGGGCCTATGGCTACACCTTC	CASSLNRAYGYTF
many	.	TRBV2	TRBJ1-2	TGTGCCAGCCTGCGGGGATCGACCTATGGCTACACCTTC	CASLRGSTYGYTF
.	.	TRBV5-6	TRBJ2-5	TGTGCCAGCAGCTTGCTACTAGAAGAGACCCAGTACTTC	CASSLLLEETQYF
few	TRBD1	TRBV3-1	TRBJ1-3	TGTGCCAGCAGCCAAACACAGGGGTCTGGAAACACCATATATTTT	CASSQTQGSGNTIYF
.	TRBD1	TRBV25-1	TRBJ1-1	TGTACCAGCAGTGAACGGGCAAACAGGGGGAGTGTAGCTTTCTTT	CTSSERANRGSVAFF
once	.	TRBV21-1	TRBJ1-1	TGTGCCAGCAGCGAGGATGAACAGGGTGATCACACTGAAGCTTTCTTT	CASSEDEQGDHTEAFF
few	.	TRBV12-3/TRBV12-4	TRBJ2-5	TGTGCCAGCAGTTTGGGAAAGACCCAGTACTTC	CASSLGKTQYF
.	.	TRBV9	TRBJ2-3	TGTGCCAGCAGCGTAGACGGGACCACAGATACGCAGTATTTT	CASSVDGTTDTQYF
.	.	TRBV9	TRBJ2-1	TGTGCCAGCAGCGTAGGGGCGCATGGGGACAATGAGCAGTTCTTC	CASSVGAHGDNEQFF
.	TRBD2	TRBV2	TRBJ2-2	TGTGCCAGCAGTCGGCTAGCGGGAGCCGGGGAGCTGTTTTTT	CASSRLAGAGELFF
.	.	TRBV10-3	TRBJ2-3	TGTGCCACTGCGACCTCACTCACAGATACGCAGTATTTT	CATATSLTDTQYF
.	.	TRBV9	TRBJ1-2	TGTGCCAGCAGCGAAACCTTCGGCCACGAGGGCTACACCTTC	CASSETFGHEGYTF
once	.	TRBV10-2	TRBJ2-1	TGCGCCAGCAGTGAATGGGCGGGTAGCGGAGATATCAATGAGCAGTTCTTC	CASSEWAGSGDINEQFF
.	.	TRBV7-2	TRBJ2-4	TGTGCCAGCAGCTTAGGACAGGTTATAGCCAAAAACATTCAGTACTTC	CASSLGQVIAKNIQYF
few	TRBD2	TRBV11-2	TRBJ2-5	TGTGCCAGCAGCTCCTCACTAGCGGGTCTGGGGGAGACCCAGTACTTC	CASSSSLAGLGETQYF
.	.	TRBV20-1	TRBJ2-7	TGCAGTGCTAGAAGGGTAAGCTCCTACGAGCAGTACTTC	CSARRVSSYEQYF
.	.	TRBV5-1	TRBJ1-1	TGCGCCAGCAGCTTGTTATCCAGGAACACTGAAGCTTTCTTT	CASSLLSRNTEAFF
.	.	TRBV14	TRBJ1-2	TGTGCCAGCAGCCAAGGGTCCATCTATGGCTACACCTTC	CASSQGSIYGYTF
few	.	TRBV6-2/TRBV6-3	TRBJ1-1	TGTGCCAGCAGTTACTCGAGAGACCCGGGGGCAATGAACACTGAAGCTTTCTTT	CASSYSRDPGAMNTEAFF
.	.	TRBV2	TRBJ1-1	TGTGCCAGCAGCGTAAGCAGGGGCACTGAAGCTTTCTTT	CASSVSRGTEAFF
few	TRBD2	TRBV29-1	TRBJ2-7	TGCAGCGTAATTGAAAGGCGGGAGGGCCGCGAGCAGTACTTC	CSVIERREGREQYF
.	.	TRBV27	TRBJ1-2	TGTGCCAGCTGGACAGACAACTATGGCTACACCTTC	CASWTDNYGYTF
.	.	TRBV28	TRBJ1-1	TGTGCCACCCACCTAACGGTCTTGAACACTGAAGCTTTCTTT	CATHLTVLNTEAFF
.	.	TRBV7-2	TRBJ1-6	TGTGCCAGCAGCTTAGAGGGGAGCTTAAGGGAGGGCTCCTATAATTCACCCCTCCACTTT	CASSLEGSLREGSYNSPLHF
many	TRBD2	TRBV9	TRBJ2-2	TGTGCCAGCAGCGGGACTAGACTCGGGGAGCTGTTTTTT	CASSGTRLGELFF
.	TRBD2	TRBV5-1	TRBJ2-1	TGCGCCAGCAGACGATTTAGCGGGGGCACAACCTACAATGAGCAGTTCTTC	CASRRFSGGTTYNEQFF